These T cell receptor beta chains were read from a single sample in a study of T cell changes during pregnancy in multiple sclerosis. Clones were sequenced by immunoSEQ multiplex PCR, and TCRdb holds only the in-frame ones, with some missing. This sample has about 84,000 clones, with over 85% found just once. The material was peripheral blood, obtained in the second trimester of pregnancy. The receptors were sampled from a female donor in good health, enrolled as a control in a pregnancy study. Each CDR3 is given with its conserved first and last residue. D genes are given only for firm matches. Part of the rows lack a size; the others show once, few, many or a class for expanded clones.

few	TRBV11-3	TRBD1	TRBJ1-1	TGTGCCAGCAGCACAGGACAGGGGGAGGACACTGAAGCTTTCTTT	CASSTGQGEDTEAFF
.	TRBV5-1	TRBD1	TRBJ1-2	TGCGCCAGCAGCCCCAATGACAGGGACTCCTATGGCTACACCTTC	CASSPNDRDSYGYTF
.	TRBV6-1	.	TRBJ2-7	TGTGCCAGCAGGGAGGCCGAACCCTACGAGCAGTACTTC	CASREAEPYEQYF
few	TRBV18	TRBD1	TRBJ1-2	TGTGCCAGCTCGCCCGGGACAGGGACCTATGGCTACACCTTC	CASSPGTGTYGYTF
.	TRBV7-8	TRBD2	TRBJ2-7	TGTGCCAGCAGCGGGGGACTAGCGGGAGTTGTGGGGTACGAGCAGTACTTC	CASSGGLAGVVGYEQYF
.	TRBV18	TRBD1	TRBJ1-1	TGTGCCAGCTCACCTCGCGGGACAGGGAACACTGAAGCTTTCTTT	CASSPRGTGNTEAFF
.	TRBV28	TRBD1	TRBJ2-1	TGTGCCAGCAGTTTGAGTACAGGGGCGAGGTGTGAGCAGTTCTTC	CASSLSTGARCEQFF
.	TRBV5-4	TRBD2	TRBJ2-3	TGTGCCAGCAGCTTGGCCTCGGCGGGAGGGCCGCTCAGTACGCAGTATTTT	CASSLASAGGPLSTQYF
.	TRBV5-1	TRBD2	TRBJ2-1	TGCGCCAGCAGCTTAACAAGCGGGAGGGCGAAAGGGGAGCAGTTCTTC	CASSLTSGRAKGEQFF
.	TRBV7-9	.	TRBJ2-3	TGTGCCAGCAGCTTACGGGACTCAGCCCCAGATACGCAGTATTTT	CASSLRDSAPDTQYF
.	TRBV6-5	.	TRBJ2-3	TGTGCCAGCGGGATAAGCGTCAGGGGGGAAGATACGCAGTATTTT	CASGISVRGEDTQYF
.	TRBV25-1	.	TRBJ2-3	TGTGCCAGCCGGGACACAAGGAAACACACAGATACGCAGTATTTT	CASRDTRKHTDTQYF
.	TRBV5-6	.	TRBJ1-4	TGTGCCAGCAGCTTACGCTCAGGGGAAAAACTGTTTTTT	CASSLRSGEKLFF
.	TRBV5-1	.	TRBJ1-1	TGCGCCAGCAGCTCCATACCGGGACAAACGAACACTGAAGCTTTCTTT	CASSSIPGQTNTEAFF
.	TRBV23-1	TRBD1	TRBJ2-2	TGCGCCAGCAGTCACCCCCCCGGACAGGGGGCCGGGGAGCTGTTTTTT	CASSHPPGQGAGELFF
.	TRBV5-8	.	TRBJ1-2	TGTGCCAGCAGCCCCGACATGCATGGCTACACCTTC	CASSPDMHGYTF
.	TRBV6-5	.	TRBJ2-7	TGTGCCAGCAGTTACTCGGGGGAGGCCTACGAGCAGTACTTC	CASSYSGEAYEQYF
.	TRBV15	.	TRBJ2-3	TGTGCCACCACCCATACGCGGGGCACAGATACGCAGTATTTT	CATTHTRGTDTQYF
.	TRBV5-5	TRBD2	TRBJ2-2	TGTGCCAGCAGCTACGTCCCGGGACTAGCGGCCGGGGAGCTGTTTTTT	CASSYVPGLAAGELFF
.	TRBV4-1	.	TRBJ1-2	TGCGCCAGCAGCCAAGATCCGTGGACGGGATTGCGATTCGGCTACACCTTC	CASSQDPWTGLRFGYTF
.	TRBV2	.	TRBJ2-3	TGTGCCAGCAGTACCGGGAGCACTGATACGCAGTATTTT	CASSTGSTDTQYF
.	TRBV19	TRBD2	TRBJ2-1	TGTGCCAGTAGTCTGTTAGCGGGAGTTCATGAGCAGTTCTTC	CASSLLAGVHEQFF
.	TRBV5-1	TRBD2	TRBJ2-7	TGCGCCAGCAGCTACAAACCCGAATCCGGGACTAGCGGGACCATCTCCTACGAGCAGTACTTC	CASSYKPESGTSGTISYEQYF
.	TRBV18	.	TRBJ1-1	TGTGCCAGCTCACCGGCGGGCGCTGAAGCTTTCTTT	CASSPAGAEAFF
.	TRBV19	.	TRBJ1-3	TGTGCCAGTAGCACCGGTCGAAACACCATATATTTT	CASSTGRNTIYF
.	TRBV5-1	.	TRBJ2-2	TGCGCCAGCAGTCCAGATAGGGGCACCGGGGAGCTGTTTTTT	CASSPDRGTGELFF
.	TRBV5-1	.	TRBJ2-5	TGCGCCAGCAGCATCAGGGGCCAAGAGACCCAGTACTTC	CASSIRGQETQYF
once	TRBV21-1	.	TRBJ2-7	TGTGCCAGCAGCTCTAAGGACAGACCGAGCTCCTACGAGCAGTACTTC	CASSSKDRPSSYEQYF
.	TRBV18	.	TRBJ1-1	TGTGCCAGCTTGGCAGCGATGAACACTGAAGCTTTCTTT	CASLAAMNTEAFF
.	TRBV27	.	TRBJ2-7	TGTGCCAGCAGCTCAAGCTGGGGCAGGTCGAACGAGCAGTACTTC	CASSSSWGRSNEQYF
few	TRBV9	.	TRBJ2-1	TGTGCCAGCAGCGTAGCGGACAACTCCTACAATGAGCAGTTCTTC	CASSVADNSYNEQFF
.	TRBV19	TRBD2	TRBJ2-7	TGTGCCAGTAGTGGGACTGCGGGAGGCCTTGAGCAGTACTTC	CASSGTAGGLEQYF
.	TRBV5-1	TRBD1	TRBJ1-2	TGCGCCAGCAGCTTCCAGACAGGGGGATCTAACTATGGCTACACCTTC	CASSFQTGGSNYGYTF
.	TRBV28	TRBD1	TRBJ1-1	TGTGCCAGCAGTCCCACCGGGACAGCCCCTCGTGGTGAAGCTTTCTTT	CASSPTGTAPRGEAFF
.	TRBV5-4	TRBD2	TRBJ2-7	TGTGCCAGCAGTACCGGGACTAACCTCATAGAGCAGTACTTC	CASSTGTNLIEQYF
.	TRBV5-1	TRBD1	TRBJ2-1	TGCGCCAGCAGCTCTCCGGGGGTAACAGGGGGATCCTACAATGAGCAGTTCTTC	CASSSPGVTGGSYNEQFF
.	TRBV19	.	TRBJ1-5	TGTGCCAGTAGTATTGGCGGTTATAGCAATCAGCCCCAGCATTTT	CASSIGGYSNQPQHF
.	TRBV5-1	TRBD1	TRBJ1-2	TGCGCCAGCATCCTGACAGGGTTCTTTGGCTACACCTTC	CASILTGFFGYTF
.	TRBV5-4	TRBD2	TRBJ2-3	TGTGCCAGCAGCTTGGATAGCGGGAGCACAGATACGCAGTATTTT	CASSLDSGSTDTQYF
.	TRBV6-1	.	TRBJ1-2	TGTGCCAGCAGTGACCAGGGTCTCGCTGGTGGCTACACCTTC	CASSDQGLAGGYTF
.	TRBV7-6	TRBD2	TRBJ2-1	TGTGCCAGCAGCCCACTTGGACTAGCGGTACCTACTACTTACAATGAGCAGTTCTTC	CASSPLGLAVPTTYNEQFF
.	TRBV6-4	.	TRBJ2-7	TGTGCCAGCATAGAGAGCGGCGGGAATGGGAGCGAGCAGTACTTC	CASIESGGNGSEQYF
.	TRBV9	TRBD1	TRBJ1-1	TGTGCCAGCAGCGCCCCCCATGGGACAGGGGGCCTTGGAGCTTTCTTT	CASSAPHGTGGLGAFF
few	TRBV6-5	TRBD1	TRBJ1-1	TGTGCCAGCAGTGACAGGGTGGTGAACACTGAAGCTTTCTTT	CASSDRVVNTEAFF
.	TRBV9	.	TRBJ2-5	TGTGCCAGCAGCGTAGTTTCCAGTCAAGAGACCCAGTACTTC	CASSVVSSQETQYF
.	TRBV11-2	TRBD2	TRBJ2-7	TGTGCCAGCAGCTTAGTAGCGGGTTCTTCCTACGAGCAGTACTTC	CASSLVAGSSYEQYF
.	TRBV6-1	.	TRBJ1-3	TGTGCCAGCAAGGAGGGCTACAACTCTGGAAACACCATATATTTT	CASKEGYNSGNTIYF
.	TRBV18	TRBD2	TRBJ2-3	TGTGCCAGCTCTCCCGCCGGGACTAGCGGGAGGTCAGATACGCAGTATTTT	CASSPAGTSGRSDTQYF
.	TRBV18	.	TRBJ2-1	TGTGCCAGCTCCCCCGCCGCGGGCCCTTCCTACAATGAGCAGTTCTTC	CASSPAAGPSYNEQFF
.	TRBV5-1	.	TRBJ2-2	TGCGCCAGCAGCCTAACAGGATTAACCGGGGAGCTGTTTTTT	CASSLTGLTGELFF
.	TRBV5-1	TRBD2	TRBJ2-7	TGCGCCAGCAGTTCACCATCTAGCGGGGGGGAGCAGTACTTC	CASSSPSSGGEQYF
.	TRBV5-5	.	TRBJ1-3	TGTGCCAGCAGCTCGGCAGACTACTCTGGAAACACCATATATTTT	CASSSADYSGNTIYF
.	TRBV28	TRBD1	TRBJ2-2	TGTGCCAGCAGACGGGACAGGGTTGGCACCGGGGAGCTGTTTTTT	CASRRDRVGTGELFF
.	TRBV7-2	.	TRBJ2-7	TGTGCCAGCAGTGTACAAGGACAGCCCTTCTCCTACGAGCAGTACTTC	CASSVQGQPFSYEQYF